The 2 T cell receptor beta chains in this list originate from one sample, sequenced in a study of cytomegalovirus exposure and HLA in healthy donors. The PCR ran on 60 Vbeta and 13 Jbeta primers. TCRdb keeps only in-frame clones here, not all; method: immunoSEQ multiplex PCR. The table includes around 65,000 clones, approximately 64% detected once. Sequencing was done on a sample of PBMCs. These receptors were obtained from a man aged 40-49 years in good health and CMV-seropositive.

The V call is TRBV6-1, the J call TRBJ2-2, with TRBD2 matching over 10 bases. Per germline, CDR1 MNHNS and CDR2 SASEGT. J lost 6 bases, V lost 4 bases, and 11 bases had no gene match. The CDR3 spans 17 residues. The CDR3 bases are TGTGCCAGCAGTGTACCGCTAGCGGGAGTAGGGGCCGGGGAGCTGTTTTTT. Its translation is CASSVPLAGVGAGELFF.

The CDR3 DNA sequence: TGTGCCAGCAGCTACAACAGGGGTTTGTCTGGAAACACCATATATTTT. Translating it yields CASSYNRGLSGNTIYF. The chain is built from TRBV21-1 and TRBJ1-3; the table's D gene call, TRBD1, was not cross checked with the DNA. TRBV21-1 is a pseudogene segment. This CDR3 is 16 amino acids long.